This T cell receptor (beta chain) appears in the sequencing data of a study of T cells in tuberculosis. This clone is a singleton in its sample. As yet, its antigen is unknown. Profiled with immunoSEQ multiplex PCR; TCRdb holds only in-frame clones, not every one. This table holds around 33,000 clones, approximately 90% found once. Study-level results: Active tuberculosis TCR-alpha repertoires lay closer to GMM-specific TCRs than IGRA-negative controls, suggesting clonal expansion.

On average roughly 92,000 T cells per donor were immunosequenced. The germline V gene encodes CDR1 SEHNR and CDR2 FQNEAQ (reference sequence). The CDR3 has 15 residues. Trimming left V 7 bases short and J 1 base short, with 16 bases between. This receptor was obtained from a donor between 10 and 29 years old with latent tuberculosis or without tuberculosis infection. Some clones in this sample may be carry-over from other donors' samples. The sequencing sample was made of PBMCs. V is TRBV7-9 and J is TRBJ1-1; D call uncertain. CDR3 loop: CASNPREGKNTEAFF. The CDR3 DNA is TGTGCCAGCAACCCCCGCGAGGGAAAGAACACTGAAGCTTTCTTT.